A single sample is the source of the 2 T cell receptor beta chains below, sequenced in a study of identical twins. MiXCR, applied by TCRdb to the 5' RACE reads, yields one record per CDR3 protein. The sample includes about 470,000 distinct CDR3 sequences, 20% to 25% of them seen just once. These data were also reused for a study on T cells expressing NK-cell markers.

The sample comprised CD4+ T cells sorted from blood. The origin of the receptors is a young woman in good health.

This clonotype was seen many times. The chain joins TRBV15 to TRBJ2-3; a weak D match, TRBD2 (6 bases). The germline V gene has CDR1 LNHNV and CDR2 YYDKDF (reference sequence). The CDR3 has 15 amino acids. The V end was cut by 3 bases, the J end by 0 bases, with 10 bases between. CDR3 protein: CATSRGLSSTDTQYF. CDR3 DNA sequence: TGTGCCACCAGCAGGGGACTTTCTAGCACAGATACGCAGTATTTT.

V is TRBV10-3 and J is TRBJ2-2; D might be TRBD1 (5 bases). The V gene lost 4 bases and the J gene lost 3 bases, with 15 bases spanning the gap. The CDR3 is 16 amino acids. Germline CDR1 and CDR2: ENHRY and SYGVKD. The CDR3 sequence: CAISALDPRDTGELFF. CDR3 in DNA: TGTGCCATCAGTGCCCTTGACCCCAGGGACACCGGGGAGCTGTTTTTT.